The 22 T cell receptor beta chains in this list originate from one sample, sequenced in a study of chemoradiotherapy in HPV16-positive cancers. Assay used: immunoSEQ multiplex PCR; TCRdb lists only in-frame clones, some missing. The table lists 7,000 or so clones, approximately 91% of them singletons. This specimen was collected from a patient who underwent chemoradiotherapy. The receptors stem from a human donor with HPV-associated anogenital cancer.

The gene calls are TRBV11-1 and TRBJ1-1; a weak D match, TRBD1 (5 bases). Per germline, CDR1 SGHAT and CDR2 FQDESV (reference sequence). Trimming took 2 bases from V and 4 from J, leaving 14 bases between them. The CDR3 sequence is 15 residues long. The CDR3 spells CASSLKVGGGTEAFF. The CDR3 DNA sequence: TGTGCCAGCAGCTTAAAGGTAGGCGGGGGCACTGAAGCTTTCTTT.

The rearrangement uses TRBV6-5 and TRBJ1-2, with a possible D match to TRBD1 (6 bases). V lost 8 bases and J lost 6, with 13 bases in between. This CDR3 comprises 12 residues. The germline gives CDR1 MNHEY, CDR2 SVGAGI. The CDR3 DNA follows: TGTGCCAGCCGGGACACAAATCATGGCTACACCTTC. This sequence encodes CASRDTNHGYTF.

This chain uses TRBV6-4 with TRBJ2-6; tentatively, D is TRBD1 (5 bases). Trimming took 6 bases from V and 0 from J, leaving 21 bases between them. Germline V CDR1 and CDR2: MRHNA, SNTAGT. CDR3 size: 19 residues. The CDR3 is CASSHRAPGQGSGANVLTF. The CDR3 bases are TGTGCCAGCAGCCACCGCGCTCCCGGGCAGGGCTCTGGGGCCAACGTCCTGACTTTC.

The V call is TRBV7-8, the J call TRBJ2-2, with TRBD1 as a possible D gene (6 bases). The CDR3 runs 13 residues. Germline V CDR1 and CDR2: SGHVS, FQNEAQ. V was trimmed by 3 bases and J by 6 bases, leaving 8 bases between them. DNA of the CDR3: TGTGCCAGCAGCTTCGGACAGTCCGGGGAGCTGTTTTTT. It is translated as CASSFGQSGELFF.

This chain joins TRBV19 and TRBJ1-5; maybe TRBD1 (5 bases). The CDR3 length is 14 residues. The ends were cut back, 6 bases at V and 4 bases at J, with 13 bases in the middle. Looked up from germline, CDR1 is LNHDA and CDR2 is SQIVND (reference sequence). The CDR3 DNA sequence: TGTGCCAGTAGCCTGGGACCGAGAAATCAGCCCCAGCATTTT. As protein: CASSLGPRNQPQHF.

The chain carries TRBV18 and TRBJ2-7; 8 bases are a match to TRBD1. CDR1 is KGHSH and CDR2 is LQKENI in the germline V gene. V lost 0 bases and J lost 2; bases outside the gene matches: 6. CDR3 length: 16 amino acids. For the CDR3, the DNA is TGTGCCAGCTCACCACCTGACGGACAGGGTACCTACGAGCAGTACTTC. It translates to CASSPPDGQGTYEQYF. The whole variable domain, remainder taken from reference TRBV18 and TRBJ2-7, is NAGVMQNPRHLVRRRGQEARLRCSPMKGHSHVYWYRQLPEEGLKFMVYLQKENIIDESGMPKERFSAEFPKEGPSILRIQQVVRGDSAAYFCASSPPDGQGTYEQYFGPGTRLTVT.

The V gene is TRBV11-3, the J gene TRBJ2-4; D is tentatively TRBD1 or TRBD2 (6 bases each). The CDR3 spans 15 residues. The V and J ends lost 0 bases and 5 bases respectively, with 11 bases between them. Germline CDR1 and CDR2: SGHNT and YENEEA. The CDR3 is CASSLEGGEENIQYF. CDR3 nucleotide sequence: TGTGCCAGCAGCTTAGAGGGGGGCGAGGAAAACATTCAGTACTTC.

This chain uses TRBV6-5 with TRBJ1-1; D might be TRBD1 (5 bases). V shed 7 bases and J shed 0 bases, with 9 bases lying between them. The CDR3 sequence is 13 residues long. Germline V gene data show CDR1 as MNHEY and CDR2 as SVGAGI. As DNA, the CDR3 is TGTGCCAGCACCAGGGAGTTGAACACTGAAGCTTTCTTT. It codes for CASTRELNTEAFF.

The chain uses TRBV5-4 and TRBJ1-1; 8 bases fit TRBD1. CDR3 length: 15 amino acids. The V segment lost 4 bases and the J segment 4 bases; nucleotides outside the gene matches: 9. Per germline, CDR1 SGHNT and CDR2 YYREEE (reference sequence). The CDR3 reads CASSRPTGGGTEAFF. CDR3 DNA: TGTGCCAGCAGCCGCCCAACAGGGGGGGGCACTGAAGCTTTCTTT.

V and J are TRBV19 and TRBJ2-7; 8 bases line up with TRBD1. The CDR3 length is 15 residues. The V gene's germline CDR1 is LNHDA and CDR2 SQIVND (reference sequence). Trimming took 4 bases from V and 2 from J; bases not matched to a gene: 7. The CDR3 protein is CASSKSRQGPYEQYF. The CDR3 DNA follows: TGTGCCAGTAGTAAATCCCGACAGGGGCCCTACGAGCAGTACTTC. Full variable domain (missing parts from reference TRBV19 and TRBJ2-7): DGGITQSPKYLFRKEGQNVTLSCEQNLNHDAMYWYRQDPGQGLRLIYYSQIVNDFQKGDIAEGYSVSREKKESFPLTVTSAQKNPTAFYLCASSKSRQGPYEQYFGPGTRLTVT.

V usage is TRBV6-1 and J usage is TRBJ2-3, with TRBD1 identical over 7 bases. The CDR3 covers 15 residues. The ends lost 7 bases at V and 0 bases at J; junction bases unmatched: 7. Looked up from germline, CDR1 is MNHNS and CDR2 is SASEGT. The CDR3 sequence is CASTLGQVSTDTQYF. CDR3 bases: TGTGCCAGCACCCTCGGACAGGTTAGCACAGATACGCAGTATTTT.

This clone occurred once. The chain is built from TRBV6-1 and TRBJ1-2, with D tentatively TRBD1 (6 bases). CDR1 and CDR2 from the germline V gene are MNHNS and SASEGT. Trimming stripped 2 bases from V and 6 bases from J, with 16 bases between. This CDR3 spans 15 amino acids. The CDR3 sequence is CASSEWGTFNDGYTF. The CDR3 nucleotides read TGTGCCAGCAGTGAATGGGGGACATTCAACGATGGCTACACCTTC.

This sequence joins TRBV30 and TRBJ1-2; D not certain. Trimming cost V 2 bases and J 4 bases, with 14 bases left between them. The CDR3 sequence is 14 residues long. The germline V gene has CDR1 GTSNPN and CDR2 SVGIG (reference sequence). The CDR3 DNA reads TGTGCCTGGAGTCGGCCAGGACGCAGCTATGGCTACACCTTC. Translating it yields CAWSRPGRSYGYTF.

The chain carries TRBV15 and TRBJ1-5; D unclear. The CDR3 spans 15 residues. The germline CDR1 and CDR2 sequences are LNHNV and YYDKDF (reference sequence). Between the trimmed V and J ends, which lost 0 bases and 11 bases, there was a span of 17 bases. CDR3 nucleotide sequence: TGTGCCACCAGCAGAGATGGGCAGGCCCTAGCGACCCAGCATTTT. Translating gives CATSRDGQALATQHF.

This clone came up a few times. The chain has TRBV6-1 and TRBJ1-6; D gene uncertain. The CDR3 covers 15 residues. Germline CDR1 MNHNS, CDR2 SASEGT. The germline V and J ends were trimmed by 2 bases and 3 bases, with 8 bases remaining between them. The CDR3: CASSEFRDYNSPLHF. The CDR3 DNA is TGTGCCAGCAGTGAATTTCGGGACTATAATTCACCCCTCCACTTT.

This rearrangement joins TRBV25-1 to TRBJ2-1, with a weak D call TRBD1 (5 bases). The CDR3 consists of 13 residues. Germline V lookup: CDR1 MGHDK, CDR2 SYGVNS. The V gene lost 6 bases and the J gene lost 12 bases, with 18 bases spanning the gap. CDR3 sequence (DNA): TGTGCCAGCAGCTCCCTCATGCGGCAGGGGCAGTTCTTC. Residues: CASSSLMRQGQFF.

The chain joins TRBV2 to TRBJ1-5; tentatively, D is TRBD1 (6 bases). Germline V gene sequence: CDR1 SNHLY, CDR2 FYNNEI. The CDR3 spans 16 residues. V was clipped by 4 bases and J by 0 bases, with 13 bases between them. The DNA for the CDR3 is TGTGCCAGCAGTGTATCGACAGGACATAGCAATCAGCCCCAGCATTTT. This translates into CASSVSTGHSNQPQHF.

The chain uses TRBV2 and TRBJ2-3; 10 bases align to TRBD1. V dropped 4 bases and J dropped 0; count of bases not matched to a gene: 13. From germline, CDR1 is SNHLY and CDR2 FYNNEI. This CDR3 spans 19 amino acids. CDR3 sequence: CASSGGQGRGRSSTDTQYF. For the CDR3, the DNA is TGTGCCAGCAGTGGGGGACAGGGGCGCGGGCGGAGTAGCACAGATACGCAGTATTTT.

The DNA of the CDR3 is TGTGCCAGGACCAACAGGACTAGCGGACACCAAGAGACCCAGTACTTC. It yields the protein CARTNRTSGHQETQYF. The chain combines TRBV27 with TRBJ2-5; 10 nucleotides line up with TRBD2. Germline CDR1 is MNHEY and CDR2 is SMNVEV (reference sequence). The CDR3 length is 16 residues. V dropped 9 bases and J dropped 0; count of bases not matched to a gene: 10.

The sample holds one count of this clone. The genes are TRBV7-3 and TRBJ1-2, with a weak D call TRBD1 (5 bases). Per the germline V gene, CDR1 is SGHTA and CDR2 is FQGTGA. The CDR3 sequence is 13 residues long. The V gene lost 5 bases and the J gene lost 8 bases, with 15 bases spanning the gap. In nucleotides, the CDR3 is TGTGCCAGCAGCCGCGGCGGGGCTTGGGGCTACACCTTC. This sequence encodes CASSRGGAWGYTF.

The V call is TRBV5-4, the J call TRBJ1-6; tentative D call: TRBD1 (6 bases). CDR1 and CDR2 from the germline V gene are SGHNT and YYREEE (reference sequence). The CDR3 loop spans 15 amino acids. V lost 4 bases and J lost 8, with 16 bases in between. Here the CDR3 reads CASSTTFAGDSPLHF. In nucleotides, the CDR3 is TGTGCCAGCAGCACAACCTTCGCAGGGGATTCACCCCTCCACTTT.

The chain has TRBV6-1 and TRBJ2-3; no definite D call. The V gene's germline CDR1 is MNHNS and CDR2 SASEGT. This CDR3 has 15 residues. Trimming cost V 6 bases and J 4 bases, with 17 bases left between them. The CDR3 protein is CASRLPSGIADTQYF. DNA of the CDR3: TGTGCCAGCAGATTACCTTCGGGTATCGCAGATACGCAGTATTTT.